Each of the 21 T cell receptor beta chains below was sequenced from the same sample in a study of shared clonotypes between healthy human individuals. Using immunoSEQ multiplex PCR, the repertoire was profiled, and TCRdb retains in-frame clones only, with some absent. The sample yields more than 2 million clones, under 97% seen once. Sequences were obtained from naive CD4+ T cells sorted from blood. The subset is: CD45RA+ positively selected. The source of these receptors is a young man in good health.

The chain uses TRBV6-5 and TRBJ1-1; possible D gene TRBD1, 6 bases. Germline V lookup: CDR1 MNHEY, CDR2 SVGAGI. This CDR3 is built from 14 residues. The ends were cut back, 6 bases at V and 8 bases at J, with 19 bases in the middle. The CDR3 spells CASRSTPGTKEAFF. The CDR3 region has the DNA TGTGCCAGCAGGTCGACCCCCGGGACAAAAGAAGCTTTCTTT.

This chain links TRBV10-3 with TRBJ1-4; D is uncertain. CDR1 is ENHRY and CDR2 is SYGVKD in the germline V gene. The CDR3 covers 14 residues. Trimming left V 4 bases short and J 0 bases short, with 6 bases between. This CDR3 is CAISADTTNEKLFF. CDR3 bases: TGTGCCATCAGTGCGGATACAACTAATGAAAAACTGTTTTTT.

The chain is built from TRBV25-1 and TRBJ2-2, with D hard to call. The CDR3 contains 14 residues. In germline, CDR1 is MGHDK, CDR2 SYGVNS. Between the trimmed V and J ends, which lost 1 base and 9 bases, there was a span of 12 bases. CDR3 sequence reads: CASSESQQSRELFF. CDR3 nucleotides: TGTGCCAGCAGTGAATCCCAACAGTCCCGGGAGCTGTTTTTT. The whole variable domain, filled in from reference TRBV25-1 and TRBJ2-2, reads EADIYQTPRYLVIGTGKKITLECSQTMGHDKMYWYQQDPGMELHLIHYSYGVNSTEKGDLSSESTVSRIRTEHFPLTLESARPSHTSQYLCASSESQQSRELFFGEGSRLTVL.

The rearrangement links TRBV10-2 to TRBJ2-3; maybe TRBD1 (7 bases). Trimming cost V 4 bases and J 2 bases, with 16 bases left between them. This CDR3 region has 16 residues. The germline gives CDR1 WSHSY, CDR2 SAAADI. CDR3 DNA: TGCGCCAGCAGTGGATCAGGGGGGTTCCTCACAGATACGCAGTATTTT. This gives the protein CASSGSGGFLTDTQYF.

The rearrangement uses TRBV29-1 and TRBJ2-7; D not resolved. Trimming left V 4 bases short and J 0 bases short, with 7 bases between. Per germline, CDR1 SQVTM and CDR2 ANQGSEA. This CDR3 is built from 12 residues. The DNA of the CDR3 is TGCAGCGTTGGCAAGGGCTCCTACGAGCAGTACTTC. Its translation: CSVGKGSYEQYF.

The chain is built from TRBV29-1 and TRBJ1-5, with D maybe TRBD1 (5 bases). V was shortened by 1 base and J by 11 bases, with 9 bases between the two germline ends. The V gene's germline CDR1 is SQVTM and CDR2 ANQGSEA. The CDR3 runs 11 residues. The CDR3 region is CSVEVLGAQHF. CDR3 coding DNA: TGCAGCGTTGAAGTTTTGGGGGCCCAGCATTTT.

The rearrangement links TRBV2 to TRBJ2-3, with 7 bases fitting TRBD2. V lost 4 bases to trimming and J lost 3 bases; unmatched junction nucleotides: 7. There are 15 residues in the CDR3. Germline values: CDR1 SNHLY, CDR2 FYNNEI. The CDR3 loop reads CASSAGRGNTDTQYF. In nucleotides, the CDR3 is TGTGCCAGCAGTGCGGGGAGGGGCAATACAGATACGCAGTATTTT.

The chain links TRBV10-3 to TRBJ1-1; 7 nucleotides align to TRBD1. This CDR3 region has 16 residues. V lost 7 bases and J lost 5; bases outside the gene matches: 16. Germline V gene sequence: CDR1 ENHRY, CDR2 SYGVKD. CDR3 residues: CAITPRSRQGGTEAFF. CDR3 sequence (DNA): TGTGCCATCACCCCCAGGTCGCGCCAGGGGGGGACTGAAGCTTTCTTT.

A note on this clone: The same CDR3 can be traced to other DNA sequences in this sample. V and J are TRBV5-4 and TRBJ1-6; D unclear. V was clipped by 0 bases and J by 0 bases, with 4 bases between them. CDR3 size: 15 residues. CDR1 and CDR2 from the germline V gene are SGHNT and YYREEE (reference sequence). CDR3 sequence (DNA): TGTGCCAGCAGCTTGGGCAGCTCCTATAATTCACCCCTCCACTTT. It codes for CASSLGSSYNSPLHF.

J is TRBJ2-3 and V is TRBV7-9; 10 bases agree with TRBD1. Trimming removed 0 bases from V and 4 bases from J; junction bases left unmatched: 4. Germline values: CDR1 SEHNR, CDR2 FQNEAQ (reference sequence). There are 16 residues in the CDR3. CDR3 sequence: CASSLAGQGYPDTQYF. The CDR3 DNA sequence: TGTGCCAGCAGCTTAGCGGGACAGGGGTACCCAGATACGCAGTATTTT.

The J gene is TRBJ1-3, the V gene TRBV30; D is uncertain. Germline assignment: CDR1 GTSNPN and CDR2 SVGIG (reference sequence). The CDR3 extends over 14 amino acids. The V end lost 1 base, the J end lost 1 base, and 8 bases lay between the germline ends. The CDR3 loop is CAWSGYESGNTIYF. The CDR3 DNA sequence: TGTGCCTGGAGTGGGTACGAGTCTGGAAACACCATATATTTT.

This chain joins TRBV5-6 and TRBJ1-2; D possibly corresponds to TRBD1 (6 bases). Trimming pared 1 base from V and 1 base from J, leaving 11 bases between. The CDR3 is made up of 15 amino acids. Germline values: CDR1 SGHDT, CDR2 YYEEEE. Here the CDR3 DNA reads TGTGCCAGCAGCTTGAGGGGGGTCCTTAACTATGGCTACACCTTC. Translating gives CASSLRGVLNYGYTF.

J is TRBJ2-2 and V is TRBV13; 9 bases line up with TRBD1. CDR1 PRHDT and CDR2 FYEKMQ come from the germline V gene (reference sequence). V lost 8 bases to trimming and J lost 6 bases; unmatched junction nucleotides: 7. The CDR3 consists of 14 residues. As DNA, the CDR3 is TGTGCCAGCGGGGACAGGGCTCCCCCCGGGGAGCTGTTTTTT. Protein: CASGDRAPPGELFF.

This chain uses TRBV6-5 with TRBJ2-5; the D gene is possibly TRBD2 (5 bases). CDR3 length equals 14 residues. Between the trimmed V and J ends, which lost 3 bases and 5 bases, there was a span of 13 bases. Germline V gene lookup returns CDR1 MNHEY and CDR2 SVGAGI. CDR3 in DNA: TGTGCCAGCAGTTATCCGGGGTCAATGGAGACCCAGTACTTC. Protein sequence: CASSYPGSMETQYF.

This chain links TRBV30 with TRBJ2-7; 12 bases map to TRBD2. The ends lost 1 base at V and 5 bases at J; junction bases unmatched: 6. Per germline, CDR1 GTSNPN and CDR2 SVGIG (reference sequence). The CDR3 length is 15 residues. DNA for the CDR3: TGTGCCTGGAGTGAAAGACTAGCGGGAGTGCACGAGCAGTACTTC. This sequence encodes CAWSERLAGVHEQYF.

The chain couples TRBV6-6 to TRBJ2-4, with 8 bases aligning to TRBD1. CDR3 length: 15 residues. V was clipped by 6 bases and J by 3 bases; unmatched bases: 7. CDR1 is MNHNY, CDR2 SVGAGI, per germline (reference sequence). CDR3: CASSLTGTGKNIQYF. Here the CDR3 DNA reads TGTGCCAGCAGCCTTACCGGGACAGGCAAAAACATTCAGTACTTC.

This chain connects TRBV10-3 to TRBJ2-7; 13 bases are a match to TRBD2. The CDR3 runs 16 residues. The germline gives CDR1 ENHRY, CDR2 SYGVKD. V dropped 8 bases and J dropped 5; count of bases not matched to a gene: 12. CDR3 amino acids: CAIGGLAGREANEQYF. CDR3 nucleotides: TGTGCCATCGGGGGACTAGCGGGAAGGGAGGCTAACGAGCAGTACTTC.

The V gene is TRBV5-8, the J gene TRBJ2-5; the match to TRBD2 covers 12 bases. The CDR3 is 16 amino acids. Looked up from germline, CDR1 is SGHTS and CDR2 is YDEGEE. The V segment lost 3 bases and the J segment 2 bases; nucleotides outside the gene matches: 5. CDR3 DNA sequence: TGTGCCAGCAGCTGGACCGGGACTAGCGGGCAAGAGACCCAGTACTTC. Protein: CASSWTGTSGQETQYF.

CDR3 bases: TGCAGCGTTGAAGTTGGCAGTTTCTATGGCTACACCTTC. Its protein is CSVEVGSFYGYTF. The chain couples TRBV29-1 to TRBJ1-2; D ambiguous. CDR1 and CDR2 from the germline V gene are SQVTM and ANQGSEA. The CDR3 is 13 amino acids. Trimming took 1 base from V and 4 from J, leaving 10 bases between them.

Comments on this clone: The sample contains more than one DNA sequence encoding this CDR3. The genes are TRBV30 and TRBJ1-6, with TRBD1 identical over 7 bases. Unmatched junction bases numbered 2, after V lost 2 bases and J lost 4 bases. This CDR3 contains 14 residues. Germline CDR1 reads GTSNPN; CDR2 reads SVGIG (reference sequence). The CDR3 nucleotides are TGTGCCTGGAGTCCAGGGGGGTATAATTCACCCCTCCACTTT. Translating it yields CAWSPGGYNSPLHF.

The V and J genes are TRBV28 and TRBJ1-3; D is uncertain. The CDR3 covers 16 residues. Germline CDR1 and CDR2: MDHEN and SYDVKM. Between the trimmed V and J ends, which lost 6 bases and 0 bases, there was a span of 15 bases. CDR3 residues: CASSSPRQHSGNTIYF. The CDR3 DNA sequence: TGTGCCAGCAGCTCTCCAAGACAACACTCTGGAAACACCATATATTTT. Variable domain in full (rest from reference TRBV28 and TRBJ1-3): DVKVTQSSRYLVKRTGEKVFLECVQDMDHENMFWYRQDPGLGLRLIYFSYDVKMKEKGDIPEGYSVSREKKERFSLILESASTNQTSMYLCASSSPRQHSGNTIYFGEGSWLTVV.